This entry lists 27 T cell receptor beta chains sequenced from one sample in a study of T cell responses to AZD1222 COVID-19 vaccine. The table came from immunoSEQ multiplex PCR; TCRdb's copy has only in-frame clones and leaves some out. This table has about 170,000 clones, 75% to 95% appearing once. Here the sequenced sample was peripheral blood, taken on day 0 of AZD1222 vaccination. These receptors originate from an adult in good health.

The rearrangement joins TRBV11-3 to TRBJ2-3, with 16 positions matching TRBD2. CDR3 size: 18 residues. V dropped 5 bases and J dropped 0; count of bases not matched to a gene: 5. CDR1 is SGHNT and CDR2 is YENEEA in the germline V gene. For the CDR3, the DNA is TGTGCCAGCAGCCCCGGGACTAGCGGGGGGGTTAGCACAGATACGCAGTATTTT. The encoded protein is CASSPGTSGGVSTDTQYF.

This clone was picked up a small number of times. The V and J genes are TRBV11-3 and TRBJ2-7; no clear D gene. CDR3 length: 11 residues. Per germline, CDR1 SGHNT and CDR2 YENEEA. Between the trimmed V and J ends, which lost 2 bases and 4 bases, there was a span of 3 bases. The CDR3 region is CASSLYYEQYF. CDR3 sequence (DNA): TGTGCCAGCAGCTTATATTACGAGCAGTACTTC.

The chain employs TRBV28 and TRBJ2-2; TRBD1 matches at 9 bases. CDR1 is MDHEN, CDR2 SYDVKM, per germline. The ends lost 6 bases at V and 6 bases at J; junction bases unmatched: 8. The CDR3 has 15 amino acids. The CDR3: CASRQTGTGPGELFF. For the CDR3, the DNA is TGTGCCAGCAGGCAGACCGGGACAGGGCCCGGGGAGCTGTTTTTT.

The gene calls are TRBV4-1 and TRBJ2-5; D is unclear. V was trimmed by 2 bases and J by 5 bases, leaving 15 bases between them. Germline CDR1 and CDR2: MGHRA and YSYEKL. The length of the CDR3 is 15 residues. CDR3 DNA sequence: TGCGCCAGCAGCCAACTTCCAGAACCCTGGGAGACCCAGTACTTC. Translating it yields CASSQLPEPWETQYF.

This clone has a handful of counts. The chain has TRBV19 and TRBJ1-1, with D possibly being TRBD1 (5 bases). The V gene lost 8 bases and the J gene lost 5 bases, with 21 bases spanning the gap. This CDR3 has 15 amino acids. Germline values: CDR1 LNHDA, CDR2 SQIVND (reference sequence). The CDR3 is CASGYTAGRSTEAFF. The CDR3 DNA follows: TGTGCCAGTGGTTATACTGCAGGGAGGTCGACTGAAGCTTTCTTT.

The chain has TRBV2 and TRBJ2-7; a possible D gene is TRBD2 (6 bases). Germline values: CDR1 SNHLY, CDR2 FYNNEI. Trimming stripped 5 bases from V and 0 bases from J, with 14 bases between. The CDR3 runs 15 residues. This CDR3 reads CASSLRASVSYEQYF. CDR3 coding DNA: TGTGCCAGCAGTCTCCGGGCTAGCGTCTCCTACGAGCAGTACTTC.

The chain carries TRBV5-4 and TRBJ2-2; 8 bases line up with TRBD1. The CDR3 consists of 15 residues. Germline V gene data show CDR1 as SGHNT and CDR2 as YYREEE (reference sequence). V shed 4 bases and J 6 bases; nucleotides not matched to a gene: 8. The CDR3 here is CASSGQGAAAGELFF. In DNA form, the CDR3 reads TGTGCCAGCAGCGGGCAGGGGGCGGCTGCCGGGGAGCTGTTTTTT.

The chain joins TRBV7-3 to TRBJ2-1; 9 nucleotides align to TRBD2. V dropped 4 bases and J dropped 4; count of bases not matched to a gene: 2. CDR3 length: 14 amino acids. Germline V gene data show CDR1 as SGHTA and CDR2 as FQGTGA. CDR3 sequence: CASSSSGAYNEQFF. CDR3 nucleotides: TGTGCCAGCAGCTCTAGCGGGGCTTACAATGAGCAGTTCTTC.

The rearrangement links TRBV30 to TRBJ2-7; possibly TRBD2 for D (5 bases). V was trimmed by 3 bases and J by 3 bases, leaving 12 bases between them. The germline V gene has CDR1 GTSNPN and CDR2 SVGIG (reference sequence). The CDR3 has 13 residues. The CDR3, as DNA: TGTGCCTGGAGGGGAGTAAGTCGCTACGAGCAGTACTTC. This sequence encodes CAWRGVSRYEQYF.

The CDR3 DNA sequence: TGTGCCAGCAGTTTAAGTCCAGGGGGCGGACTTGAAAATTCACCCCTCCACTTT. It encodes CASSLSPGGGLENSPLHF. The gene calls are TRBV27 and TRBJ1-6; 8 positions match TRBD1. The V gene's germline CDR1 is MNHEY and CDR2 SMNVEV (reference sequence). The CDR3 covers 18 residues. V shed 2 bases and J 7 bases; nucleotides not matched to a gene: 13.

The chain recombines TRBV6-1 with TRBJ2-3, with D possibly matching TRBD2 (6 bases). Germline CDR1 MNHNS, CDR2 SASEGT. The CDR3 loop spans 18 amino acids. V lost 2 bases and J lost 0, with 18 bases in between. In DNA, the CDR3 is TGTGCCAGCAGTGAATTTGTAGGACTAAGTTTTAGCACAGATACGCAGTATTTT. Translation: CASSEFVGLSFSTDTQYF.

This sequence joins TRBV10-1 and TRBJ1-2; TRBD1 is a possible D gene (5 bases). Germline CDR1 is WNHNN and CDR2 is SYGVQD (reference sequence). The CDR3 extends over 12 amino acids. V was pared by 6 bases and J by 3 bases, with 8 bases between. This chain's CDR3 is CASRGPHYGYTF. The CDR3 coding sequence is TGCGCCAGCAGGGGGCCTCACTATGGCTACACCTTC.

This clone was found once. The chain employs TRBV7-9 and TRBJ2-1; D remains unclear. Trimming pared 5 bases from V and 6 bases from J, leaving 14 bases between. Germline CDR1 is SEHNR and CDR2 is FQNEAQ (reference sequence). CDR3 length: 14 residues. The CDR3: CASSVMLRVNEQFF. The CDR3 nucleotides read TGTGCCAGCAGCGTAATGCTAAGGGTCAATGAGCAGTTCTTC.

V is TRBV5-6 and J is TRBJ2-5, with no clear D. CDR1 and CDR2 (germline): SGHDT, YYEEEE. Trimming removed 5 bases from V and 3 bases from J, with 20 bases in between. The CDR3 has 16 amino acids. The CDR3 DNA is TGTGCCAGCAGTTTACTGCGTCTGGGCCTGGAAGAGACCCAGTACTTC. Amino acid sequence: CASSLLRLGLEETQYF.

The chain recombines TRBV30 with TRBJ1-2, with 8 positions matching TRBD1. Germline V gene sequence: CDR1 GTSNPN, CDR2 SVGIG (reference sequence). The CDR3 totals 12 residues. V was pared by 4 bases and J by 7 bases, with 5 bases of the junction left unmatched. CDR3 in amino acids: CAWTQGAGGYTF. As DNA, the CDR3 is TGTGCCTGGACCCAGGGGGCGGGTGGCTACACCTTC.

The J gene is TRBJ1-5, the V gene TRBV4-1; D is unresolved. Germline-derived CDR1 and CDR2 are MGHRA and YSYEKL. With 0 bases removed from V and 9 bases from J, the gap between germline ends came to 12 bases. The CDR3 totals 14 residues. The CDR3 loop reads CASSQDSLSRPQHF. CDR3 DNA: TGCGCCAGCAGCCAAGATTCCCTAAGCAGGCCCCAGCATTTT.

The sample holds one count of this clone. The chain combines TRBV19 with TRBJ2-3; maybe TRBD2 (6 bases). The ends were cut back, 3 bases at V and 4 bases at J, with 8 bases in the middle. This CDR3 contains 13 residues. In germline, CDR1 is LNHDA, CDR2 SQIVND (reference sequence). CDR3: CASSIVAADTQYF. The CDR3 coding sequence is TGTGCCAGTAGTATCGTAGCGGCAGATACGCAGTATTTT.

The chain uses TRBV23-1 and TRBJ1-5; D not certain. TRBV23-1 is filed as an ORF, its function uncertain. V was shortened by 1 base and J by 4 bases, with 11 bases between the two germline ends. This CDR3 is built from 15 residues. CDR3 in DNA: TGCGCCAGCAGTCAATTACCAGGCGTTAATCAGCCCCAGCATTTT. Amino acids: CASSQLPGVNQPQHF.

This clone was seen only once. The chain joins TRBV28 to TRBJ1-2; tentatively, D is TRBD1 (6 bases). CDR3 size: 13 residues. Between the trimmed V and J ends, which lost 5 bases and 4 bases, there was a span of 11 bases. Germline-derived CDR1 and CDR2 are MDHEN and SYDVKM. The CDR3 region is CASSVTGPYGYTF. The CDR3 DNA reads TGTGCCAGCAGTGTGACAGGACCCTATGGCTACACCTTC.

In this sample, this clone turned up a few times. The V gene is TRBV2, the J gene TRBJ1-1; tentatively, D is TRBD1 (5 bases). This CDR3 is 18 amino acids long. Germline CDR1 is SNHLY and CDR2 is FYNNEI. The ends were cut back, 4 bases at V and 0 bases at J, with 21 bases in the middle. CDR3 region: CASSVRGPSQSMNTEAFF. CDR3 nucleotides: TGTGCCAGCAGTGTGAGGGGTCCGTCACAGTCAATGAACACTGAAGCTTTCTTT.

The rearrangement joins TRBV24-1 to TRBJ2-3; TRBD1 matches at 8 bases. The CDR3 contains 16 residues. Trimming removed 3 bases from V and 1 base from J; junction bases left unmatched: 5. The germline gives CDR1 KGHDR, CDR2 SFDVKD. The CDR3 bases are TGTGCCACCAGTGATCAACAGGGGGTAGGCACAGATACGCAGTATTTT. It codes for CATSDQQGVGTDTQYF.

Here the CDR3 reads CASSSGQFRGGTQYF. For the CDR3, the DNA is TGTGCCAGCAGTTCGGGACAGTTCCGGGGAGGGACCCAGTACTTC. The rearrangement links TRBV28 to TRBJ2-5, with D possibly TRBD1 on 7 matching bases. Trimming removed 4 bases at V and 7 bases at J, with 19 bases between. The CDR3 is 15 residues long. CDR1 and CDR2 (germline): MDHEN, SYDVKM.

CDR3 sequence reads: CASSPQAGRNEQFF. For the CDR3, the DNA is TGTGCCAGCTCACCCCAGGCGGGCCGCAATGAGCAGTTCTTC. The chain combines TRBV18 with TRBJ2-1, with D perhaps matching TRBD2 (5 bases). The germline V gene encodes CDR1 KGHSH and CDR2 LQKENI. V was shortened by 3 bases and J by 6 bases, with 12 bases between the two germline ends. The CDR3 contains 14 residues.

V usage is TRBV14 and J usage is TRBJ2-7; D gene unclear. The CDR3 is made up of 12 amino acids. Germline V lookup: CDR1 SGHDN, CDR2 FVKESK. V was clipped by 0 bases and J by 5 bases, with 5 bases between them. The DNA for the CDR3 is TGTGCCAGCAGCCAAGAAAGGCACGAGCAGTACTTC. It specifies CASSQERHEQYF.

This chain uses TRBV4-3 with TRBJ2-7; weak D call: TRBD1 (6 bases). The CDR3 loop spans 14 amino acids. Germline CDR1 and CDR2: LGHNA and YSLEER. V was trimmed by 0 bases and J by 3 bases, leaving 9 bases between them. CDR3 DNA: TGCGCCAGCAGCCAAGATAGAGGGGGCTACGAGCAGTACTTC. It specifies CASSQDRGGYEQYF.

The CDR3 spells CASSLEFRGAGGYTF. The CDR3 DNA sequence: TGTGCCAGCAGCTTAGAATTCAGGGGCGCTGGGGGCTACACCTTC. This chain uses TRBV7-6 with TRBJ1-2; a possible D gene is TRBD1 (6 bases). The germline gives CDR1 SGHVS, CDR2 FNYEAQ. The CDR3 length is 15 residues. Trimming stripped 1 base from V and 8 bases from J, with 17 bases between. Full variable domain (outside the CDR3, taken from reference TRBV7-6 and TRBJ1-2): GAGVSQSPRYKVTKRGQDVALRCDPISGHVSLYWYRQALGQGPEFLTYFNYEAQQDKSGLPNDRFSAERPEGSISTLTIQRTEQRDSAMYRCASSLEFRGAGGYTFGSGTRLTVV.

The chain couples TRBV4-1 to TRBJ1-5; D call uncertain. Trimming removed 0 bases at V and 6 bases at J, with 15 bases between. Germline V gene sequence: CDR1 MGHRA, CDR2 YSYEKL. This CDR3 comprises 16 residues. This chain's CDR3 is CASSQERIGSGQPQHF. Here the CDR3 DNA reads TGCGCCAGCAGCCAAGAAAGGATTGGGTCGGGTCAGCCCCAGCATTTT.